These 17 T cell receptor beta chains share one sample of origin, sequenced in a study of shared clonotypes between healthy human individuals. Using immunoSEQ multiplex PCR, the repertoire was profiled, and TCRdb retains in-frame clones only, with some absent. The repertoire holds millions of clones, with more than 80% as singletons. The sequencing input was naive CD4+ T cells sorted from blood. Regarding subset: CD45RA+ positively selected. The receptors originated from a young man in good health.

The V and J genes are TRBV29-1 and TRBJ2-7; TRBD2 aligns across 11 bases. Germline CDR1 is SQVTM and CDR2 is ANQGSEA. V dropped 0 bases and J dropped 4; count of bases not matched to a gene: 20. This CDR3 contains 20 residues. The CDR3 spells CSVEDSRYGPGLADQYEQYF. The DNA of the CDR3 is TGCAGCGTTGAAGATTCAAGGTATGGTCCGGGACTAGCGGATCAATACGAGCAGTACTTC.

The chain recombines TRBV15 with TRBJ1-5; no definite D call. The germline CDR1 and CDR2 sequences are LNHNV and YYDKDF (reference sequence). There are 15 residues in the CDR3. Trimming shortened V by 0 bases and J by 4 bases, and 10 bases separated the two germline ends. The CDR3 protein is CATSRDRQTNQPQHF. In nucleotides, the CDR3 is TGTGCCACCAGCAGAGATCGGCAGACAAATCAGCCCCAGCATTTT.

CDR3 nucleotide sequence: TGTGCCAGAAGCTACTACACGGGGGCTTCCTATAATTCACCCCTCCACTTT. Amino acid sequence: CARSYYTGASYNSPLHF. The chain uses TRBV7-5 and TRBJ1-6. TRBV7-5 is a recognized pseudogene. The CDR3 contains 17 residues.

This clone was detected once. The genes are TRBV4-2 and TRBJ2-7, with no clear D. The CDR3 has 14 amino acids. The germline V and J ends were trimmed by 0 bases and 0 bases, with 6 bases remaining between them. From germline, CDR1 is LGHNA and CDR2 YNFKEQ. CDR3 sequence: CASSQDRSSYEQYF. The CDR3 DNA sequence: TGTGCCAGCAGCCAAGACAGGAGCTCCTACGAGCAGTACTTC.

This clone was counted once. The chain recombines TRBV10-3 with TRBJ2-3; 9 positions agree with TRBD1. Looked up from germline, CDR1 is ENHRY and CDR2 is SYGVKD. With 8 bases clipped from V and 1 base from J, the junction kept 7 bases outside the gene matches. The CDR3 covers 15 residues. The CDR3 reads CAIRTGAAGTDTQYF. The CDR3 nucleotides are TGTGCCATCCGGACAGGGGCGGCTGGCACAGATACGCAGTATTTT.

The rearrangement links TRBV5-6 to TRBJ2-5, with a tentative D call TRBD1 (5 bases). Trimming took off 0 bases at V and 2 bases at J, with 17 bases between the two ends. Germline values: CDR1 SGHDT, CDR2 YYEEEE. The CDR3 loop spans 17 amino acids. CDR3 residues: CASSLGLRTMGQETQYF. The CDR3 DNA reads TGTGCCAGCAGCTTGGGTTTGCGGACAATGGGGCAAGAGACCCAGTACTTC.

The rearrangement uses TRBV7-2 and TRBJ1-2; the D gene is possibly TRBD1 (6 bases). V lost 5 bases, J lost 4 bases, and 14 bases lay in between. The germline V gene has CDR1 SGHTA and CDR2 FQGNSA. The CDR3 is 14 amino acids. CDR3 protein: CASSPRTVTYGYTF. The CDR3 nucleotides are TGTGCCAGCAGCCCCAGGACAGTTACCTATGGCTACACCTTC.

Notes on this clone: Different DNA sequences within this sample yield the same CDR3. V usage is TRBV5-1 and J usage is TRBJ2-7; 8 bases match TRBD1. Trimming removed 4 bases from V and 1 base from J; junction bases left unmatched: 4. From germline, CDR1 is SGHRS and CDR2 YFSETQ. The CDR3 spans 14 residues. CDR3 sequence: CASSPRTGSYEQYF. The CDR3, as DNA: TGCGCCAGCAGCCCCAGGACAGGGTCCTACGAGCAGTACTTC.

V and J are TRBV4-1 and TRBJ2-1; 8 nucleotides line up with TRBD2. The CDR3 spans 14 residues. CDR1 MGHRA and CDR2 YSYEKL come from the germline V gene. Trimming took 4 bases from V and 8 from J; bases not matched to a gene: 7. CDR3 sequence (DNA): TGCGCCAGCAGCCGTTTCCAGCGGGAGCATGAGCAGTTCTTC. This encodes CASSRFQREHEQFF.

This chain connects TRBV19 to TRBJ2-7; no definite D call. With 1 base removed from V and 0 bases from J, the gap between germline ends came to 10 bases. CDR3 length: 15 amino acids. Germline CDR1 reads LNHDA; CDR2 reads SQIVND (reference sequence). CDR3 sequence reads: CASSIGVGFSYEQYF. The DNA of the CDR3 is TGTGCCAGTAGTATAGGCGTCGGGTTCTCCTACGAGCAGTACTTC.

This chain uses TRBV15 with TRBJ1-1; 9 nucleotides line up with TRBD1. The CDR3 runs 14 residues. Germline V CDR1 and CDR2: LNHNV, YYDKDF (reference sequence). The V segment lost 0 bases and the J segment 10 bases; nucleotides outside the gene matches: 6. The CDR3 loop is CATSRDGTGRIAFF. CDR3 sequence (DNA): TGTGCCACCAGCAGAGACGGGACAGGGCGGATAGCTTTCTTT.

V and J are TRBV18 and TRBJ2-3, with 11 bases fitting TRBD2. Trimming cost V 3 bases and J 2 bases; bases outside gene matches: 4. This CDR3 spans 16 amino acids. CDR1 and CDR2 (germline): KGHSH, LQKENI. The CDR3 DNA is TGTGCCAGCTCACCTTCGACTAGCGGGGTCACAGATACGCAGTATTTT. Residues: CASSPSTSGVTDTQYF. Based on the CDR3 plus reference TRBV18 and TRBJ2-3, the full variable domain is NAGVMQNPRHLVRRRGQEARLRCSPMKGHSHVYWYRQLPEEGLKFMVYLQKENIIDESGMPKERFSAEFPKEGPSILRIQQVVRGDSAAYFCASSPSTSGVTDTQYFGPGTRLTVL.

This clone was observed a single time. CDR3 residues: CAWARQTNTGELFF. The CDR3 DNA follows: TGTGCCTGGGCTCGGCAGACTAACACCGGGGAGCTGTTTTTT. This sequence joins TRBV7-8 and TRBJ2-2, with D unclear. V was clipped by 11 bases and J by 2 bases, with 15 bases between them. Germline values: CDR1 SGHVS, CDR2 FQNEAQ. CDR3 length equals 14 residues.

The rearrangement links TRBV10-2 to TRBJ1-2, with D perhaps matching TRBD1 (6 bases). The germline CDR1 and CDR2 sequences are WSHSY and SAAADI. V was trimmed by 3 bases and J by 2 bases, leaving 10 bases between them. CDR3 length: 14 residues. Written as DNA, the CDR3 is TGCGCCAGCAGTGAACCAGGGGCCAACTATGGCTACACCTTC. This sequence encodes CASSEPGANYGYTF.

The chain employs TRBV28 and TRBJ1-4; no definite D call. Trimming cost V 5 bases and J 3 bases, with 10 bases left between them. Per the germline V gene, CDR1 is MDHEN and CDR2 is SYDVKM. The CDR3 covers 14 residues. CDR3 DNA sequence: TGTGCCAGCAGTCCCGGTGCGCCTAATGAAAAACTGTTTTTT. Encoded protein: CASSPGAPNEKLFF.

The gene calls are TRBV2 and TRBJ1-5; 8 bases fit TRBD1. Germline assignment: CDR1 SNHLY and CDR2 FYNNEI. CDR3 length: 18 amino acids. Trimming took 2 bases from V and 2 from J; bases not matched to a gene: 11. CDR3 loop: CASSESDRGLRGNQPQHF. The CDR3 nucleotides are TGTGCCAGCAGTGAAAGTGACAGGGGTCTTAGGGGCAATCAGCCCCAGCATTTT.

The V call is TRBV5-8, the J call TRBJ2-1; TRBD2 agrees at 11 bases. The ends lost 3 bases at V and 6 bases at J; junction bases unmatched: 5. Per germline, CDR1 SGHTS and CDR2 YDEGEE. The length of the CDR3 is 15 residues. CDR3 DNA sequence: TGTGCCAGCAGCTCACTAGCGGGGGAGTCCAATGAGCAGTTCTTC. Translation gives CASSSLAGESNEQFF.